This TCR beta chain is drawn from a study of shared clonotypes between healthy human individuals. Trimming removed 5 bases from V and 6 bases from J, with 18 bases in between. This CDR3 has 15 residues. CDR1 is SGHRS and CDR2 is YFSETQ in the germline V gene. CD45RO-negative, CCR7-selected cells formed the naive CD8 fraction, which excluded terminally differentiated effector memory CD45RA+ cells. Generated by immunoSEQ multiplex PCR, the TCRdb table keeps only in-frame clones and is missing some. The sample records about 2.1 million clones, over 85% being singletons. This receptor was taken from a man aged 18-30 years in good health. Some clones in this sample may be carry-over from other donors' samples. This rearrangement joins TRBV5-1 to TRBJ2-1; no definite D call. What was sequenced was naive CD8+ T cells from PBMCs. The CDR3 reads CASRFSASPSNEQFF. CDR3 DNA: TGCGCCAGCAGGTTTTCGGCATCTCCTAGCAATGAGCAGTTCTTC.